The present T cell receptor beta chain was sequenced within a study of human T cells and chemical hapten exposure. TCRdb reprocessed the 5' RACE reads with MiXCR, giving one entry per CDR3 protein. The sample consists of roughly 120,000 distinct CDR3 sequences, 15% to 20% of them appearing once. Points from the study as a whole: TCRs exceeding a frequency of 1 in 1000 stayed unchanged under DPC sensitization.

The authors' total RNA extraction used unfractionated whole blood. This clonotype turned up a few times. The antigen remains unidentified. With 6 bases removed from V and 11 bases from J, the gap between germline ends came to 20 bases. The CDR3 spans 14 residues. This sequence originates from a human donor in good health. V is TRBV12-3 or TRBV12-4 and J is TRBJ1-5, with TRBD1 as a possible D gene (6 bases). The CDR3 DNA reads TGTGCCAGCAGGGTAGGGCCCCCCTCAGGGGCCCAGCATTTT. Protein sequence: CASRVGPPSGAQHF.